These 28 T cell receptor beta chains originate from one sample sequenced in a study of OX40 agonist ivuxolimab in advanced cancers. Method: immunoSEQ multiplex PCR; TCRdb's copy keeps in-frame clones and lacks some. The sample yields about 80,000 clones, 87% seen once. The material was CD4+ or CD8+ T cells sorted from blood, obtained in a trial of the OX40 agonist ivuxolimab. The receptors were gathered from an adult with an advanced solid tumor such as melanoma, head and neck, liver or kidney cancer.

The gene calls are TRBV5-1 and TRBJ2-3; D is unresolved. Germline V CDR1 and CDR2: SGHRS, YFSETQ. The CDR3 sequence is 14 residues long. The ends were cut back, 4 bases at V and 5 bases at J, with 14 bases in the middle. Written as DNA, the CDR3 is TGCGCCAGCAGCGCCGACTGGACCGGAGATACGCAGTATTTT. Translation: CASSADWTGDTQYF.

As for this clone: Germline and junction disagree at one end, which may indicate a read error. This sequence joins TRBV6-6 and TRBJ2-3, with D possibly TRBD1 on 7 matching bases. Germline assignment: CDR1 MNHNY and CDR2 SVGAGI (reference sequence). This CDR3 contains 12 residues. CDR3 region: CASQGGTVTQYF. In DNA, the CDR3 is TGTGCCAGTCAGGGCGGGACAGTTACGCAGTATTTT.

The chain recombines TRBV5-1 with TRBJ2-1, with TRBD1 matching over 9 bases. Germline CDR1 is SGHRS and CDR2 is YFSETQ. The length of the CDR3 is 15 residues. V trimming: 0 bases; J trimming: 10 bases; junction bases outside the gene matches: 8. CDR3 residues: CASSLVGGQGGEQFF. In DNA form, the CDR3 reads TGCGCCAGCAGCTTGGTTGGGGGACAGGGCGGGGAGCAGTTCTTC.

This rearrangement joins TRBV5-1 to TRBJ2-5; D call uncertain. V gave up 2 bases and J gave up 5 bases, with 4 bases separating them. The CDR3 extends over 11 amino acids. Germline CDR1 and CDR2: SGHRS and YFSETQ. CDR3 DNA: TGCGCCAGCAGCTTCAAGGAGACCCAGTACTTC. Translation: CASSFKETQYF.

In its sample, this clone was seen once. The chain combines TRBV29-1 with TRBJ2-7; 8 bases fit TRBD2. With 7 bases clipped from V and 4 bases from J, the junction kept 6 bases outside the gene matches. The CDR3 spans 12 residues. The germline V gene encodes CDR1 SQVTM and CDR2 ANQGSEA. The CDR3 reads CSGGAGVYEQYF. DNA of the CDR3: TGCAGCGGGGGAGCGGGAGTGTACGAGCAGTACTTC.

The J gene is TRBJ1-4, the V gene TRBV7-2; D may be TRBD1 (6 bases). Per germline, CDR1 SGHTA and CDR2 FQGNSA. V gave up 4 bases and J gave up 3 bases, with 12 bases separating them. The CDR3 covers 15 residues. CDR3 sequence: CASSSAGAANEKLFF. The CDR3 region has the DNA TGTGCCAGCAGCTCAGCGGGGGCGGCTAATGAAAAACTGTTTTTT.

The chain combines TRBV2 with TRBJ1-6, with D perhaps matching TRBD1 (6 bases). V was pared by 2 bases and J by 4 bases, with 9 bases between. CDR3 length equals 15 residues. Germline loops: CDR1 SNHLY, CDR2 FYNNEI. In DNA form, the CDR3 reads TGTGCCAGCAGTGAATCAGGACAGTATAATTCACCCCTCCACTTT. Translating it yields CASSESGQYNSPLHF.

This clone appeared once. The chain joins TRBV2 to TRBJ1-1; D might be TRBD1 (6 bases). The germline V gene has CDR1 SNHLY and CDR2 FYNNEI. The CDR3 sequence is 13 residues long. V was clipped by 8 bases and J by 0 bases, with 10 bases between them. CDR3 region: CASQGQMNTEAFF. CDR3 DNA sequence: TGTGCCAGCCAAGGACAGATGAACACTGAAGCTTTCTTT.

V gene TRBV9 combines with J gene TRBJ1-6; D gene uncertain. V was trimmed by 4 bases and J by 5 bases, leaving 7 bases between them. Germline lookup yields CDR1 SGDLS and CDR2 YYNGEE. The CDR3 contains 13 residues. CDR3 residues: CASSSRDNSPLHF. The CDR3 DNA reads as TGTGCCAGCAGCTCCAGAGATAATTCACCCCTCCACTTT.

The chain uses TRBV30 and TRBJ1-2, with a possible D match to TRBD1 (5 bases). V was shortened by 5 bases and J by 9 bases, with 13 bases between the two germline ends. From germline, CDR1 is GTSNPN and CDR2 SVGIG (reference sequence). The CDR3 totals 11 residues. CDR3 amino acids: CAWAGRVRYTF. In DNA, the CDR3 is TGTGCCTGGGCAGGGAGGGTACGCTACACCTTC.

The genes are TRBV2 and TRBJ2-3; D perhaps matches TRBD2 (5 bases). Germline V gene lookup returns CDR1 SNHLY and CDR2 FYNNEI. V was pared by 8 bases and J by 0 bases, with 15 bases between. This CDR3 region has 15 residues. The CDR3 DNA reads TGTGCCAGCGGAGGATGGGCACCTAGCACAGATACGCAGTATTTT. Its translation is CASGGWAPSTDTQYF.

In nucleotides, the CDR3 is TGTGCCAGCAGCATCCGGGACGCTAGCTCCTACAATGAGCAGTTCTTC. The encoded protein is CASSIRDASSYNEQFF. This chain links TRBV11-2 with TRBJ2-1; tentatively, D is TRBD1 or TRBD2 (5 bases each). The CDR3 sequence is 16 residues long. V lost 5 bases to trimming and J lost 0 bases, with 14 bases between them. Germline CDR1 is SGHAT and CDR2 is FQNNGV.

The count of this clone is one. J is TRBJ1-1 and V is TRBV5-1; 8 positions match TRBD1. J was trimmed by 1 base and V by 4 bases; bases with no gene match: 3. The CDR3 consists of 14 residues. The germline CDR1 and CDR2 sequences are SGHRS and YFSETQ. This CDR3 reads CASSTGTGNTEAFF. The CDR3, as DNA: TGCGCCAGCAGCACCGGGACAGGGAACACTGAAGCTTTCTTT.

The rearrangement joins TRBV28 to TRBJ2-2, with 7 bases fitting TRBD2. This CDR3 contains 15 residues. Germline CDR1 MDHEN, CDR2 SYDVKM. Trimming removed 2 bases from V and 1 base from J; junction bases left unmatched: 1. CDR3 bases: TGTGCCAGCAGTTTACCGGGGGGGAACACCGGGGAGCTGTTTTTT. Protein sequence: CASSLPGGNTGELFF.

This sequence joins TRBV11-3 and TRBJ2-4, with 7 bases matching TRBD2. This CDR3 comprises 14 residues. Germline CDR1 is SGHNT and CDR2 is YENEEA. V gave up 3 bases and J gave up 3 bases; unmatched junction bases: 2. DNA for the CDR3: TGTGCCAGCAGCTTTGGGGGGGACAAAAACATTCAGTACTTC. It yields the protein CASSFGGDKNIQYF.

V usage is TRBV27 and J usage is TRBJ2-3, with 8 bases identical to TRBD1. The CDR3 length is 14 residues. CDR1 MNHEY and CDR2 SMNVEV come from the germline V gene (reference sequence). With V trimmed by 6 bases and J by 6 bases, 8 bases remained unmatched. The CDR3 protein is CASRPTGVRDTQYF. CDR3 DNA sequence: TGTGCCAGCAGGCCGACAGGGGTGCGGGATACGCAGTATTTT.

The chain joins TRBV7-9 to TRBJ2-5; either TRBD1 or TRBD2 may supply D (5 bases each). Germline CDR1 reads SEHNR; CDR2 reads FQNEAQ (reference sequence). V was shortened by 5 bases and J by 5 bases, with 21 bases between the two germline ends. The CDR3 spans 16 residues. In nucleotides, the CDR3 is TGTGCCAGCAGCAGAGAGGTCGGGGCCCTCGGGGAGACCCAGTACTTC. Translating gives CASSREVGALGETQYF.

The rearrangement uses TRBV6-1 and TRBJ2-3; D gene unclear. Germline V gene lookup returns CDR1 MNHNS and CDR2 SASEGT. This CDR3 region has 12 residues. The germline V and J ends were trimmed by 10 bases and 4 bases, with 12 bases remaining between them. Written as DNA, the CDR3 is TGTGCCACCCTAGGGTGGTCAGATACGCAGTATTTT. It codes for CATLGWSDTQYF.

This rearrangement joins TRBV7-3 to TRBJ2-7; D remains unclear. V was trimmed by 1 base and J by 7 bases, leaving 8 bases between them. Germline lookup yields CDR1 SGHTA and CDR2 FQGTGA. The CDR3 runs 12 residues. The CDR3 DNA sequence: TGTGCCAGCAGCTTAAAAGCCGGAGAGCAGTACTTC. It specifies CASSLKAGEQYF.

The V and J genes are TRBV9 and TRBJ1-3; maybe TRBD1 (6 bases). The CDR3 sequence is 14 residues long. Germline lookup yields CDR1 SGDLS and CDR2 YYNGEE. V lost 5 bases to trimming and J lost 2 bases, with 11 bases between them. The CDR3 protein is CASRPQGPGNTIYF. CDR3 in DNA: TGTGCCAGCAGACCACAGGGACCTGGAAACACCATATATTTT.

This sequence joins TRBV6-1 and TRBJ1-1; unclear D gene. This CDR3 region has 13 residues. The germline gives CDR1 MNHNS, CDR2 SASEGT. Deletions cut 6 bases from V and 0 bases from J, with 8 bases between. The DNA of the CDR3 is TGTGCCAGCAGGGAGGACCTGAACACTGAAGCTTTCTTT. It encodes CASREDLNTEAFF.

CDR3 in amino acids: CASSVSNTIYF. CDR3 sequence (DNA): TGTGCCAGCAGCGTTTCAAACACCATATATTTT. This sequence joins TRBV28 and TRBJ1-3; D unclear. The germline gives CDR1 MDHEN, CDR2 SYDVKM. This CDR3 spans 11 amino acids. With 6 bases removed from V and 6 bases from J, the gap between germline ends came to 6 bases. Full variable domain (remainder filled in from reference TRBV28 and TRBJ1-3): DVKVTQSSRYLVKRTGEKVFLECVQDMDHENMFWYRQDPGLGLRLIYFSYDVKMKEKGDIPEGYSVSREKKERFSLILESASTNQTSMYLCASSVSNTIYFGEGSWLTVV.

CDR3 nucleotides: TGCGCCAGCAGCCCGGGGAGCGGGATGTACCAAGAGACCCAGTACTTC. This sequence encodes CASSPGSGMYQETQYF. The V gene is TRBV5-1, the J gene TRBJ2-5; 7 nucleotides line up with TRBD2. There are 16 residues in the CDR3. Germline V gives CDR1 SGHRS, CDR2 YFSETQ. The J segment lost 0 bases and the V segment lost 4 bases, leaving 9 bases of the junction unmatched.

The V and J genes are TRBV18 and TRBJ1-5, with D possibly matching TRBD1 (5 bases). Germline V CDR1 and CDR2: KGHSH, LQKENI. The ends were cut back, 2 bases at V and 1 base at J, with 12 bases in the middle. CDR3 size: 16 residues. This CDR3 is CASSPARGKSNQPQHF. CDR3 DNA sequence: TGTGCCAGCTCACCAGCCCGGGGCAAGAGCAATCAGCCCCAGCATTTT.

The V and J genes are TRBV6-5 and TRBJ1-2, with 8 bases fitting TRBD1. In germline, CDR1 is MNHEY, CDR2 SVGAGI. With 7 bases clipped from V and 4 bases from J, the junction kept 11 bases outside the gene matches. This CDR3 contains 15 residues. The CDR3 loop is CASIQTGGVSYGYTF. CDR3 sequence (DNA): TGTGCCAGCATCCAAACAGGGGGAGTGAGCTATGGCTACACCTTC.

The chain combines TRBV7-6 with TRBJ2-7, with TRBD1 matching over 7 bases. Germline V CDR1 and CDR2: SGHVS, FNYEAQ. The V and J ends lost 5 bases and 6 bases, in that order; junction bases with no gene match: 13. The CDR3 runs to 15 residues. CDR3 bases: TGTGCCAGCAGCCCCCAGACAGGGAAGATTGGCGAGCAGTACTTC. It is translated as CASSPQTGKIGEQYF.

This clone occurred once. This chain joins TRBV19 and TRBJ2-7, with TRBD2 matching over 7 bases. This CDR3 region has 16 residues. The V gene end was trimmed by 3 bases and the J gene end by 2 bases; junction bases not matched to a gene: 10. The germline CDR1 and CDR2 sequences are LNHDA and SQIVND (reference sequence). The CDR3 DNA sequence: TGTGCCAGTAGTATCTTAGGGGCTAGCGGAACCTACGAGCAGTACTTC. This encodes CASSILGASGTYEQYF.

The chain uses TRBV11-3 and TRBJ2-5; TRBD2 matches at 7 bases. Trimming cost V 3 bases and J 4 bases; bases outside gene matches: 2. The CDR3 is 13 residues long. Germline CDR1 is SGHNT and CDR2 is YENEEA. In DNA form, the CDR3 reads TGTGCCAGCAGCTTGCGGGGGATAGAGACCCAGTACTTC. It specifies CASSLRGIETQYF.